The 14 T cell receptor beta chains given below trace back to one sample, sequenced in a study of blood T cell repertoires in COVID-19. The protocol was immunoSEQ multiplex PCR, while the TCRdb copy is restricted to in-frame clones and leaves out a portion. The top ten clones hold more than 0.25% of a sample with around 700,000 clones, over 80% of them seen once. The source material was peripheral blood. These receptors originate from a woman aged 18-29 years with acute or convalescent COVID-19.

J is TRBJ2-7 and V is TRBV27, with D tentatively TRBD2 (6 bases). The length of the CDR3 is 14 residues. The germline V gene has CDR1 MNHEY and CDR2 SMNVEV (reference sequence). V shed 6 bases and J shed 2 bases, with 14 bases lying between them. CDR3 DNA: TGTGCCAGCAGGGGTGCGGGGAGACCCTACGAGCAGTACTTC. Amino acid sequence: CASRGAGRPYEQYF.

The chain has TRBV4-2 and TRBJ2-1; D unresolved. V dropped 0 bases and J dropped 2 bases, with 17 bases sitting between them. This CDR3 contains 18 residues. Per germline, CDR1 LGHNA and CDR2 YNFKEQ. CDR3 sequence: CASSQDHQIGSPYNEQFF. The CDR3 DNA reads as TGTGCCAGCAGCCAAGATCATCAGATTGGCTCACCCTACAATGAGCAGTTCTTC.

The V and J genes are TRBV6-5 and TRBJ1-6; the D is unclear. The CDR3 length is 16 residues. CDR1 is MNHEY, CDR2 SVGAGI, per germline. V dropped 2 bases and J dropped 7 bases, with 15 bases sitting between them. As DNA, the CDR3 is TGTGCCAGCAGTTACGACACTTACAGTCCCAATTCACCCCTCCACTTT. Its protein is CASSYDTYSPNSPLHF.

Here the CDR3 reads CASSEADSSNQPQHF. The CDR3 coding sequence is TGTGCCAGCAGTGAGGCGGACAGTAGCAATCAGCCCCAGCATTTT. V is TRBV6-1 and J is TRBJ1-5, with D maybe TRBD1 (6 bases). CDR1 and CDR2 from the germline V gene are MNHNS and SASEGT. The V gene lost 3 bases and the J gene lost 0 bases, with 9 bases spanning the gap. This CDR3 region has 15 residues.

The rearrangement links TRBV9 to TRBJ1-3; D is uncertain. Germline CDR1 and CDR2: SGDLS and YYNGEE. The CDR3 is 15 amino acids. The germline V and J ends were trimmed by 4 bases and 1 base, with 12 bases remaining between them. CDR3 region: CASSPLGESGNTIYF. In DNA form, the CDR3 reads TGTGCCAGCAGCCCCTTAGGAGAATCTGGAAACACCATATATTTT. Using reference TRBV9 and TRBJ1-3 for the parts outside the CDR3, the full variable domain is DSGVTQTPKHLITATGQRVTLRCSPRSGDLSVYWYQQSLDQGLQFLIQYYNGEERAKGNILERFSAQQFPDLHSELNLSSLELGDSALYFCASSPLGESGNTIYFGEGSWLTVV.

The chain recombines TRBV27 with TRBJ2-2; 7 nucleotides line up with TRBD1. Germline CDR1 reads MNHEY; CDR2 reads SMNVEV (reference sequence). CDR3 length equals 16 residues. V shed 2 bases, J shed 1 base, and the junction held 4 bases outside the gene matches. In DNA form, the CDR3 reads TGTGCCAGCAGTTTAATAGGGACAGAGAACACCGGGGAGCTGTTTTTT. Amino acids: CASSLIGTENTGELFF.

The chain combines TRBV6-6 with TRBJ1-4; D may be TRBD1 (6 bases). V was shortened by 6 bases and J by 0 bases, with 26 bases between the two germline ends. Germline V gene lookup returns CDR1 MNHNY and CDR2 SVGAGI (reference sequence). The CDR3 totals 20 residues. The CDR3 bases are TGTGCCAGCAGCCCCGGCTCTCTAGCGGGGGCTAGAACAACTAATGAAAAACTGTTTTTT. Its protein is CASSPGSLAGARTTNEKLFF.

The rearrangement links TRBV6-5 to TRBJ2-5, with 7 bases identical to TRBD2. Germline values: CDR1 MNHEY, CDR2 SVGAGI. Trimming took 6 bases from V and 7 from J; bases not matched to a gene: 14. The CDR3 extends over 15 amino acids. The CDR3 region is CASSPTWGTGGTQYF. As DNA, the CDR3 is TGTGCCAGCAGCCCCACGTGGGGCACGGGAGGGACCCAGTACTTC.

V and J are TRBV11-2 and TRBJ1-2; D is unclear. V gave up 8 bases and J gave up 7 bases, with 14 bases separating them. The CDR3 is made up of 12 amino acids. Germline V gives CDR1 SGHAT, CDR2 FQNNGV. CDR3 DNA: TGTGCCAGCGGGGTCGGAGGCCCTGGCTACACCTTC. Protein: CASGVGGPGYTF.

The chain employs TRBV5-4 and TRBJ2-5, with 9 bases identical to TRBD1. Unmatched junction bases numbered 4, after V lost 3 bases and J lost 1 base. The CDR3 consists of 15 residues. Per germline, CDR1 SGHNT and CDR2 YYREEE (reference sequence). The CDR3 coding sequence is TGTGCCAGCAGCTCATCGGGACAGGGCCAAGAGACCCAGTACTTC. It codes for CASSSSGQGQETQYF.

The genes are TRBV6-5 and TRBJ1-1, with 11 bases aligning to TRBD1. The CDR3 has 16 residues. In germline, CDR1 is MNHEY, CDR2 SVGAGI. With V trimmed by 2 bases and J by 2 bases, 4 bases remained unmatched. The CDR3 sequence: CASSYRGTGGNTEAFF. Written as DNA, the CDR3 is TGTGCCAGCAGTTACAGGGGGACAGGGGGAAACACTGAAGCTTTCTTT.

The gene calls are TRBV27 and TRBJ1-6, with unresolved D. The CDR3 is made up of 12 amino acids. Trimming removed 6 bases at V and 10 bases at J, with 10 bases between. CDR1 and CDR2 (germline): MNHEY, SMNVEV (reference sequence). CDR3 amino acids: CASRKAESPLHF. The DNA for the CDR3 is TGTGCCAGCAGAAAAGCGGAGTCACCCCTCCACTTT.

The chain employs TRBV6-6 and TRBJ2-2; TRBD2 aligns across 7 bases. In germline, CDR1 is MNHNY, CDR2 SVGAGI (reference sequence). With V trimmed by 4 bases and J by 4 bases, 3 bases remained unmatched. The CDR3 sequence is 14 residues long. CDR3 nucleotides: TGTGCCAGCAGTTCCCCGGGGGGCACCGGGGAGCTGTTTTTT. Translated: CASSSPGGTGELFF.

CDR3 amino acids: CASSIQGLENEKLFF. The CDR3 DNA follows: TGTGCCAGCAGCATACAGGGGCTCGAGAATGAAAAACTGTTTTTT. The rearrangement uses TRBV6-5 and TRBJ1-4, with TRBD1 matching 7 bases. This CDR3 comprises 15 residues. From germline, CDR1 is MNHEY and CDR2 SVGAGI. V lost 6 bases to trimming and J lost 5 bases; unmatched junction nucleotides: 9.